This entry concerns a single TCR beta chain. At one of its ends the junction is not consistent with the germline gene, which may arise from a read error. This sample was taken from a study of tumor and adjacent non-tumor tissue in lung cancer. Study summary: Aged roughly 31 to 76 years, patients included nine to ten men and roughly 5 women with stage I to III disease.

The template was RNA from unsorted bulk tissue. Between August and November 2014, newly diagnosed, chemotherapy-naive lung cancer patients underwent thoracic surgery in China. Germline CDR1 reads MNHEY; CDR2 reads SVGAGI. The CDR3 sequence is 14 residues long. Three rounds of nested PCR, following a modified ARM-PCR protocol, produced the TCRbeta library. TCRdb passed the multiplex PCR reads through MiXCR, listing each CDR3 protein once. The table shows tens of thousands of distinct CDR3 sequences, with over 80% occurring only once. The sequenced sample was lung tumor tissue. The gene calls are TRBV6-5 and TRBJ2-7, with D possibly being TRBD1 (6 bases). The origin of this receptor is a woman between 50 and 59 years old with non-small cell lung cancer. The CDR3: CARSPTRQAYDQYF. The CDR3 region has the DNA TGTGCCAGGAGCCCTACCCGACAGGCCTACGACCAGTACTTC.